This TCR beta chain was found in a study of cytomegalovirus exposure and HLA in healthy donors. Overall study: Early on, a data release was issued that held about 85 million unique TCRs from HLA-typed donors.

The CDR3 extends over 15 amino acids. With 4 bases clipped from V and 8 bases from J, the junction kept 11 bases outside the gene matches. The germline CDR1 and CDR2 sequences are SGHRS and YFSETQ. Overall study results and limits: With later analysis, a missense DCLRE1C variant became linked to TCR beta V- and J-gene trimming. Rarity marked most TCR sequences, yet some public TCRs occurred in many donors. The listing of fewer than 200 TCR beta chains classed them as cytomegalovirus-associated.

PCR primers comprised 60 Vbeta and 13 Jbeta primers. TCRdb's table, derived via immunoSEQ multiplex PCR, lists solely in-frame clones and lacks some. The table has about 150,000 clones, around 75% seen once. This clone was seen only a few times. Its target is unknown. Source material: PBMCs. This rearrangement joins TRBV5-1 to TRBJ2-1; 8 bases align to TRBD2. The sequence was obtained from a woman under 30 in good health and CMV-seronegative. CDR3 loop: CASSLIAGSGYEQFF. The CDR3 DNA is TGCGCCAGCAGCCTTATAGCGGGATCCGGGTATGAGCAGTTCTTC.